The 21 T cell receptor beta chains presented below share a single source sample, sequenced in a study of blood T cell repertoires in COVID-19. This table comes from immunoSEQ multiplex PCR, and its TCRdb copy is limited to in-frame clones, with some not included. The table shows about 81,000 clones, with more than 75% occurring only once. The material sequenced was peripheral blood. Every receptor here comes from a human donor in a cohort sampled during active COVID-19.

The chain is built from TRBV5-4 and TRBJ2-6; D possibly corresponds to TRBD1 (5 bases). The CDR3 spans 14 residues. Trimming removed 10 bases at V and 4 bases at J, with 15 bases between. The V gene's germline CDR1 is SGHNT and CDR2 YYREEE (reference sequence). The CDR3, as DNA: TGTGCCGGTAAAGGGGTGGCCGGGGCCAACGTCCTGACTTTC. Amino acids: CAGKGVAGANVLTF.

Comment on this clone: A junction end diverges from the germline sequence, so it may reflect a read error. This chain uses TRBV6-5 with TRBJ2-7; 9 bases fit TRBD1. The CDR3 is 15 amino acids. Germline-derived CDR1 and CDR2 are MNHEY and SVGAGI. The CDR3, as DNA: TGTGCCAGCAGTGACTCCGGGACAGGGCTCTACGAGCAGTACTTC. Amino acids: CASSDSGTGLYEQYF.

The chain carries TRBV6-5 and TRBJ2-5; D not resolved. CDR1 and CDR2 (germline): MNHEY, SVGAGI. This CDR3 has 13 residues. The germline V and J ends were trimmed by 7 bases and 2 bases, with 11 bases remaining between them. The CDR3 loop reads CASTRSIQETQYF. In nucleotides, the CDR3 is TGTGCCAGCACGCGGAGTATTCAAGAGACCCAGTACTTC.

The chain carries TRBV7-6 and TRBJ2-1; TRBD2 matches at 10 bases. The CDR3 totals 15 residues. Trimming at V came to 4 bases and at J to 7 bases, leaving 7 bases not matched to a gene. The germline gives CDR1 SGHVS, CDR2 FNYEAQ. In DNA form, the CDR3 reads TGTGCCAGCAGCTGGGAGAGCGGGGGGGAGAATGAGCAGTTCTTC. It translates to CASSWESGGENEQFF.

This clone occurred a few times. The chain couples TRBV6-2 or TRBV6-3 to TRBJ1-6, with 7 nucleotides matching TRBD1. CDR1 is MNHEY, CDR2 SVGEGT, per germline. V was pared by 6 bases and J by 6 bases, with 14 bases of the junction left unmatched. This CDR3 comprises 17 residues. CDR3 sequence (DNA): TGTGCCAGCAGCCCTTACGGGCGACAGGGTACTAATTCACCCCTCCACTTT. Amino acid sequence: CASSPYGRQGTNSPLHF.

The rearrangement uses TRBV19 and TRBJ2-7; 8 nucleotides match TRBD2. Germline loops: CDR1 LNHDA, CDR2 SQIVND (reference sequence). The V gene end was trimmed by 4 bases and the J gene end by 0 bases; junction bases not matched to a gene: 5. The CDR3 spans 15 residues. As DNA, the CDR3 is TGTGCCAGTAGTAAGCGGGGGTCTAGCTCCTACGAGCAGTACTTC. It specifies CASSKRGSSSYEQYF. The variable domain in full, with the rest retrieved from reference TRBV19 and TRBJ2-7, is DGGITQSPKYLFRKEGQNVTLSCEQNLNHDAMYWYRQDPGQGLRLIYYSQIVNDFQKGDIAEGYSVSREKKESFPLTVTSAQKNPTAFYLCASSKRGSSSYEQYFGPGTRLTVT.

V and J are TRBV6-6 and TRBJ2-1, with D perhaps TRBD1 (5 bases). Trimming cost V 0 bases and J 6 bases, with 12 bases left between them. From germline, CDR1 is MNHNY and CDR2 SVGAGI (reference sequence). This CDR3 region has 15 residues. In DNA form, the CDR3 reads TGTGCCAGCAGTTACTCCCAGGGTCCACTCAATGAGCAGTTCTTC. Its translation is CASSYSQGPLNEQFF.

This clone has just one count. CDR3 sequence: CASSYSTPGSGNTIYF. The CDR3 region has the DNA TGTGCCAGCAGTTACTCAACCCCCGGCTCTGGAAACACCATATATTTT. The chain recombines TRBV6-5 with TRBJ1-3; D not certain. The CDR3 consists of 16 residues. V was cut by 0 bases and J by 0 bases, with 9 bases left in between. Germline CDR1 and CDR2: MNHEY and SVGAGI.

The chain recombines TRBV5-1 with TRBJ1-5; D not resolved. Germline V CDR1 and CDR2: SGHRS, YFSETQ. The CDR3 runs to 14 residues. With 0 bases removed from V and 9 bases from J, the gap between germline ends came to 13 bases. The CDR3 spells CASSLEEGSRPQHF. The CDR3 nucleotides are TGCGCCAGCAGCTTGGAGGAGGGCTCAAGGCCCCAGCATTTT. The full variable domain, rest sourced from reference TRBV5-1 and TRBJ1-5, is KAGVTQTPRYLIKTRGQQVTLSCSPISGHRSVSWYQQTPGQGLQFLFEYFSETQRNKGNFPGRFSGRQFSNSRSEMNVSTLELGDSALYLCASSLEEGSRPQHFGDGTRLSIL.

This rearrangement joins TRBV5-1 to TRBJ2-7; D remains unclear. The CDR3 totals 12 residues. Germline-derived CDR1 and CDR2 are SGHRS and YFSETQ. The ends were cut back, 0 bases at V and 3 bases at J, with 4 bases in the middle. This chain's CDR3 is CASSLDIYEQYF. The CDR3 DNA follows: TGCGCCAGCAGCTTGGACATCTACGAGCAGTACTTC. The complete variable domain, with remaining parts taken from reference TRBV5-1 and TRBJ2-7, reads KAGVTQTPRYLIKTRGQQVTLSCSPISGHRSVSWYQQTPGQGLQFLFEYFSETQRNKGNFPGRFSGRQFSNSRSEMNVSTLELGDSALYLCASSLDIYEQYFGPGTRLTVT.

V and J are TRBV15 and TRBJ1-4; D is unresolved. Trimming cost V 3 bases and J 13 bases, with 12 bases left between them. The CDR3 length is 12 residues. Germline values: CDR1 LNHNV, CDR2 YYDKDF (reference sequence). The CDR3 is CATSRRAKVLFF. For the CDR3, the DNA is TGTGCCACCAGCAGGCGGGCCAAGGTACTGTTTTTT.

This rearrangement joins TRBV5-1 to TRBJ1-3, with 7 bases that match TRBD1. Germline CDR1 is SGHRS and CDR2 is YFSETQ. The V segment lost 3 bases and the J segment 2 bases; nucleotides outside the gene matches: 5. The CDR3 is 15 residues long. The CDR3 region has the DNA TGCGCCAGCAGCTACCTAACAGGGGCTGGAAACACCATATATTTT. It is translated as CASSYLTGAGNTIYF.

The CDR3 DNA follows: TGTGCCAGCAGTTCCGCCGCGGACTCAACCCTCTATGGCTACACCTTC. This codes for CASSSAADSTLYGYTF. This rearrangement joins TRBV6-5 to TRBJ1-2; D gene unclear. CDR3 length equals 16 residues. Germline CDR1 reads MNHEY; CDR2 reads SVGAGI. V lost 4 bases and J 4 bases, leaving 19 bases between the germline ends.

The rearrangement uses TRBV6-6 and TRBJ2-1; 8 bases match TRBD1. V shed 8 bases, J shed 0 bases, and the junction held 6 bases outside the gene matches. CDR1 is MNHNY and CDR2 is SVGAGI in the germline V gene (reference sequence). The CDR3 sequence is 15 residues long. The CDR3 loop is CASRRQGSSYNEQFF. The DNA of the CDR3 is TGTGCCAGCCGGAGACAGGGGAGCTCCTACAATGAGCAGTTCTTC.

This clone is judged medium-sized. The chain carries TRBV30 and TRBJ1-1; D ambiguous. Germline V gene data show CDR1 as GTSNPN and CDR2 as SVGIG (reference sequence). Trimming stripped 3 bases from V and 1 base from J, with 3 bases between. CDR3 size: 11 residues. The CDR3: CAWSWNTEAFF. The CDR3, as DNA: TGTGCCTGGAGCTGGAACACTGAAGCTTTCTTT.

The rearrangement joins TRBV6-5 to TRBJ2-7; TRBD1 is a possible D gene (5 bases). Per germline, CDR1 MNHEY and CDR2 SVGAGI. V dropped 5 bases and J dropped 4 bases, with 9 bases sitting between them. This CDR3 has 12 residues. The CDR3 loop is CASSPQEYEQYF. The CDR3 coding sequence is TGTGCCAGCAGTCCACAGGAGTACGAGCAGTACTTC.

On this clone itself: The same CDR3 also results from other DNA sequences found in this sample. The V gene is TRBV7-9, the J gene TRBJ1-1; TRBD1 matches 9 bases. The CDR3 length is 14 residues. The germline V gene has CDR1 SEHNR and CDR2 FQNEAQ (reference sequence). Losses at the gene ends were 4 bases for V and 1 base for J; bases not matched to a gene: 1. The CDR3 loop reads CASSSQGANTEAFF. The DNA of the CDR3 is TGTGCCAGCAGCTCACAGGGGGCGAACACTGAAGCTTTCTTT. The full variable domain, completed using reference TRBV7-9 and TRBJ1-1, is DTGVSQNPRHKITKRGQNVTFRCDPISEHNRLYWYRQTLGQGPEFLTYFQNEAQLEKSRLLSDRFSAERPKGSFSTLEIQRTEQGDSAMYLCASSSQGANTEAFFGQGTRLTVV.

This chain links TRBV7-2 with TRBJ1-1; D might be TRBD1 (5 bases). Germline lookup yields CDR1 SGHTA and CDR2 FQGNSA. This CDR3 is built from 12 residues. Trimming shortened V by 4 bases and J by 5 bases, and 8 bases separated the two germline ends. CDR3 protein: CASSSQGTEAFF. The CDR3 DNA reads as TGTGCCAGCAGCTCTCAGGGAACTGAAGCTTTCTTT.

This sequence joins TRBV3-1 (or the pseudogene TRBV3-2) and TRBJ1-4; 7 bases align to TRBD1. The germline CDR1 and CDR2 sequences are LGHDT and YNNKEL (reference sequence). Losses at the gene ends were 3 bases for V and 8 bases for J; bases not matched to a gene: 6. This CDR3 is 14 amino acids long. CDR3 protein: CASSHRQGREKLFF. CDR3 sequence (DNA): TGTGCCAGCAGCCATAGACAGGGTCGGGAAAAACTGTTTTTT.

The chain joins TRBV11-2 to TRBJ2-7; no reliable D call. Per the germline V gene, CDR1 is SGHAT and CDR2 is FQNNGV. The CDR3 runs 13 residues. V lost 2 bases, J lost 1 base, and 6 bases lay in between. CDR3 in amino acids: CASSLSSSYEQYF. The CDR3 region has the DNA TGTGCCAGCAGCTTAAGTAGTTCCTACGAGCAGTACTTC.

In its sample, this clone was seen a few times. One junction end does not reproduce the germline sequence, and a read error may be involved. This chain connects TRBV7-7 to TRBJ2-3; 8 bases are a match to TRBD1. Germline V gene data show CDR1 as SSHAT and CDR2 as FNYEAQ (reference sequence). CDR3 length: 15 amino acids. CDR3 in amino acids: CASSRGQGPTDTQYF. DNA for the CDR3: TGTGCTAGCAGCAGAGGACAGGGTCCCACAGATACGCAGTATTTT.